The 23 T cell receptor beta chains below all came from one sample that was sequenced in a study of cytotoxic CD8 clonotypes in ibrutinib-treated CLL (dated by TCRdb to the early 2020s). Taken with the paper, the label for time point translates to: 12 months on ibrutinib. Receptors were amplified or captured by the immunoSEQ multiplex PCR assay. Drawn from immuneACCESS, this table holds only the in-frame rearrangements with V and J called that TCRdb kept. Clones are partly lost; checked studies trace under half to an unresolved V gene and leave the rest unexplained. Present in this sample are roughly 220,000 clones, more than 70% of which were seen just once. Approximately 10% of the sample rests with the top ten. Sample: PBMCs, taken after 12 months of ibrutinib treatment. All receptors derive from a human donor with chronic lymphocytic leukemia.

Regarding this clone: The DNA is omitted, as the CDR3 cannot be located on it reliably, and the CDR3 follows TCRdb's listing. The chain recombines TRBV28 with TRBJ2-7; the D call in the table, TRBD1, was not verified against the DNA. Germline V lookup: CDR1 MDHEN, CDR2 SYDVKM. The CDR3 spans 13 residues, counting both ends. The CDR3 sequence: CASSSSAGLEQYF.

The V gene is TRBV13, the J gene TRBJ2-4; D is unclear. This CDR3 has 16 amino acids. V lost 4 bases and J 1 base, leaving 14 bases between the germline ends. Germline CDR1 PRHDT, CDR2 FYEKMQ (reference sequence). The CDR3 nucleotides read TGTGCCAGCAGCTCAACCGGCCGGCAGGCCAAAAACATTCAGTACTTC. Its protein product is CASSSTGRQAKNIQYF. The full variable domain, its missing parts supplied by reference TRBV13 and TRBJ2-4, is AAGVIQSPRHLIKEKRETATLKCYPIPRHDTVYWYQQGPGQDPQFLISFYEKMQSDKGSIPDRFSAQQFSDYHSELNMSSLELGDSALYFCASSSTGRQAKNIQYFGAGTRLSVL.

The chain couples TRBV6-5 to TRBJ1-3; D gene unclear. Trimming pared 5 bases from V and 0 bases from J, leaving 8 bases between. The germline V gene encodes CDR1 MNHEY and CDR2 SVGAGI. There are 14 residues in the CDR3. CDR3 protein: CASSQDRSGNTIYF. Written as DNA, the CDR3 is TGTGCCAGCAGTCAGGACCGCTCTGGAAACACCATATATTTT.

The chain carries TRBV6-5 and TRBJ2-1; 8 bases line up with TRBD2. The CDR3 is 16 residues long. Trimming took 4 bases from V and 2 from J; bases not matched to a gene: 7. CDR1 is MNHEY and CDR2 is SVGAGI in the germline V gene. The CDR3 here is CASSSPKRGPYNEQFF. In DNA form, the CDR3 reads TGTGCCAGCAGTTCCCCAAAGCGGGGGCCCTACAATGAGCAGTTCTTC.

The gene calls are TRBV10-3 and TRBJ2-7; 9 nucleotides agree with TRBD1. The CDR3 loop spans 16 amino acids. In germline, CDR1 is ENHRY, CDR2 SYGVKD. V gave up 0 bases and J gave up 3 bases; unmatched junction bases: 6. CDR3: CAISESGGQGIYEQYF. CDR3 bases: TGTGCCATCAGTGAGTCTGGGGGACAGGGAATCTACGAGCAGTACTTC.

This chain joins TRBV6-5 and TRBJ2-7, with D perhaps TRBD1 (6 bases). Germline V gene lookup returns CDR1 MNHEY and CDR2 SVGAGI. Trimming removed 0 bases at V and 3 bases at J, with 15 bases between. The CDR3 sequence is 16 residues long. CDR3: CASSYSLDRTDYEQYF. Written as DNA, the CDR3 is TGTGCCAGCAGTTACTCTTTGGACAGAACCGACTACGAGCAGTACTTC.

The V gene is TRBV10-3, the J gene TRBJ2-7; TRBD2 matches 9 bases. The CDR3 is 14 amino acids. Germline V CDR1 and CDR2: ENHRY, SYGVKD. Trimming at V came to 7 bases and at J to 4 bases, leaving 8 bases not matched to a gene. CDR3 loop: CAIKGASGTYEQYF. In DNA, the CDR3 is TGTGCCATCAAGGGGGCTAGCGGGACTTACGAGCAGTACTTC.

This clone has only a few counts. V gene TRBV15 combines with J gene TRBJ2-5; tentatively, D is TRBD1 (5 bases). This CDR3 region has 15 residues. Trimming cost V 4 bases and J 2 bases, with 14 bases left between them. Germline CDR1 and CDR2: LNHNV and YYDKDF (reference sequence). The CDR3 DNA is TGTGCCACCAGCAAATATCAGGGCCTACAAGAGACCCAGTACTTC. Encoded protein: CATSKYQGLQETQYF.

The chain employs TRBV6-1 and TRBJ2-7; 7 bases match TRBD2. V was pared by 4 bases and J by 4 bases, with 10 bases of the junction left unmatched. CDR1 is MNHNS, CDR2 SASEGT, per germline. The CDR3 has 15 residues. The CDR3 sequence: CASSATRGVGYEQYF. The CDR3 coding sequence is TGTGCCAGCAGTGCCACCCGGGGGGTGGGATACGAGCAGTACTTC.

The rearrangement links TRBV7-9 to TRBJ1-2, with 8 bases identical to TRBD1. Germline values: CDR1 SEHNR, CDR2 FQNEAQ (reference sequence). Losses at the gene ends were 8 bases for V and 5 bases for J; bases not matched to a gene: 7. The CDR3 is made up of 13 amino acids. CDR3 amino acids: CASRYTGGYGYTF. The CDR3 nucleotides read TGTGCCAGCCGATACACAGGGGGATATGGCTACACCTTC.

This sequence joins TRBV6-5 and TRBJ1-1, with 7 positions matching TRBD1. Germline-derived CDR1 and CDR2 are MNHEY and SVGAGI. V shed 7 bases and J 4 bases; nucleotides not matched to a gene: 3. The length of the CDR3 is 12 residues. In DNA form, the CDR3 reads TGTGCCAGCACCCCAGGGGGCACTGAAGCTTTCTTT. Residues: CASTPGGTEAFF.

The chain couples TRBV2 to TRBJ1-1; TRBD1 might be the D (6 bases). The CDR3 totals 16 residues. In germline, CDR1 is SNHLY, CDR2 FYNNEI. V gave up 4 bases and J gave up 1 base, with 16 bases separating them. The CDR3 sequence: CASSAGAGRANTEAFF. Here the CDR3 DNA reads TGTGCCAGCAGTGCGGGGGCAGGGCGGGCGAACACTGAAGCTTTCTTT. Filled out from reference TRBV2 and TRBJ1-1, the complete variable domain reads EPEVTQTPSHQVTQMGQEVILRCVPISNHLYFYWYRQILGQKVEFLVSFYNNEISEKSEIFDDQFSVERPDGSNFTLKIRSTKLEDSAMYFCASSAGAGRANTEAFFGQGTRLTVV.

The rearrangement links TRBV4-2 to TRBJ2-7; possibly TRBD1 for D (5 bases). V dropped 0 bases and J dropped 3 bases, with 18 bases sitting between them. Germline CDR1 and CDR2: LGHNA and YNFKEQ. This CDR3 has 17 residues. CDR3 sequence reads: CASSQDRLQAAFYEQYF. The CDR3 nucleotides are TGTGCCAGCAGCCAAGATCGTTTACAGGCGGCCTTCTACGAGCAGTACTTC.

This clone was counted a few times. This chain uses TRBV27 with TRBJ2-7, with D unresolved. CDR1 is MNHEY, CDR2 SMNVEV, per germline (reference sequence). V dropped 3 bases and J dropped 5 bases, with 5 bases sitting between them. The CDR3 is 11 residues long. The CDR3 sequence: CASSFRDEQYF. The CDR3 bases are TGTGCCAGCAGTTTTAGGGACGAGCAGTACTTC.

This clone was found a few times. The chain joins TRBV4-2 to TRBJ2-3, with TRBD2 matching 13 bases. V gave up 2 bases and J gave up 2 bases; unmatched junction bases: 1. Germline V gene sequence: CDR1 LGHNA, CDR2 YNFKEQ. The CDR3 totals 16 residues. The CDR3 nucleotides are TGTGCCAGCAGCCAAACTAGCGGGGGGGCCACAGATACGCAGTATTTT. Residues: CASSQTSGGATDTQYF.

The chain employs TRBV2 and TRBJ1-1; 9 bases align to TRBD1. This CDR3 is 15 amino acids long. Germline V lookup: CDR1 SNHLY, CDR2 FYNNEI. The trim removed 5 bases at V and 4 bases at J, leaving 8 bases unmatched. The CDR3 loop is CASSPDRGTITEAFF. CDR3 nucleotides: TGTGCCAGCAGTCCGGACAGGGGAACGATCACTGAAGCTTTCTTT.

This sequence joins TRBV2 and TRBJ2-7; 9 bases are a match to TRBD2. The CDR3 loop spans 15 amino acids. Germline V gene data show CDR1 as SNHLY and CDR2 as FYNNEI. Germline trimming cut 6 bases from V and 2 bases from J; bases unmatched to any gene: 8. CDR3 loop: CASSGAGGPTYEQYF. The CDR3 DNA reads TGTGCCAGCAGCGGAGCGGGAGGCCCTACCTACGAGCAGTACTTC.

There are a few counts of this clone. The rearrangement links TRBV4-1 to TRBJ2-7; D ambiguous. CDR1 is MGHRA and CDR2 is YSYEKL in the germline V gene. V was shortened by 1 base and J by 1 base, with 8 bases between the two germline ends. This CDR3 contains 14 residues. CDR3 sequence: CASSQVAGSYEQYF. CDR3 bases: TGCGCCAGCAGCCAAGTTGCAGGTTCCTACGAGCAGTACTTC.

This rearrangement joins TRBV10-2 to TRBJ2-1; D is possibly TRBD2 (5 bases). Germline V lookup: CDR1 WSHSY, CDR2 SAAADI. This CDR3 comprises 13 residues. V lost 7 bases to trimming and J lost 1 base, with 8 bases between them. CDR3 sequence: CASTPGSYNEQFF. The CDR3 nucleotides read TGCGCCAGCACCCCGGGATCCTACAATGAGCAGTTCTTC.

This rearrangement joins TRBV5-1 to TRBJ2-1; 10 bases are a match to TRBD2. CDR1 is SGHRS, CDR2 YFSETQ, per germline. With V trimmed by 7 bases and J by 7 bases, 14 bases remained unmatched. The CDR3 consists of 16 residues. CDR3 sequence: CASVLAGGRALNEQFF. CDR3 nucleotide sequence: TGCGCCAGCGTGTTAGCGGGAGGCCGCGCTTTAAATGAGCAGTTCTTC.

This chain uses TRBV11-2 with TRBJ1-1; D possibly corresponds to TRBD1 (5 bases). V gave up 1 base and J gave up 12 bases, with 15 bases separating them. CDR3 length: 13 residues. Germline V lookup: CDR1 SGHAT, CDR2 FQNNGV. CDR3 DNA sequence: TGTGCCAGCAGCTTAGGGGGCTGGGGGTTAACTTTCTTT. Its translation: CASSLGGWGLTFF.

In DNA, the CDR3 is TGTGCCAGCAGCTTTACCCGGGAGCTGTTTTTT. As protein: CASSFTRELFF. The J gene is TRBJ2-2, the V gene TRBV5-6; D ambiguous. CDR1 and CDR2 (germline): SGHDT, YYEEEE. Trimming took off 2 bases at V and 9 bases at J, with 5 bases between the two ends. The CDR3 is made up of 11 amino acids. Based on the CDR3 plus reference TRBV5-6 and TRBJ2-2, the full variable domain is DAGVTQSPTHLIKTRGQQVTLRCSPKSGHDTVSWYQQALGQGPQFIFQYYEEEERQRGNFPDRFSGHQFPNYSSELNVNALLLGDSALYLCASSFTRELFFGEGSRLTVL.

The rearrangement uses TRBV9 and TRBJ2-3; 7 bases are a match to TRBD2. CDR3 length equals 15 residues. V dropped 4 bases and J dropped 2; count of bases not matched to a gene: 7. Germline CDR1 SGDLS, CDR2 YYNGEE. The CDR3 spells CASSPSGATTDTQYF. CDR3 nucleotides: TGTGCCAGCAGCCCTAGCGGAGCTACCACAGATACGCAGTATTTT.